The following is a T cell receptor beta chain sequence with its context. Its specificity is not known. There are 14 residues in the CDR3. The trim removed 0 bases at V and 6 bases at J, leaving 8 bases unmatched. The V gene's germline CDR1 is DFQATT and CDR2 SNEGSKA (reference sequence). Researchers prepared the TCRbeta library using unique molecular identifiers, the study reports. TCRdb fed the PCR reads into MiXCR, producing one record per CDR3 protein. The table records under 85,000 distinct CDR3 sequences, roughly 18% of them present only once. These data originate in a study of T-cell reconstitution after alpha-beta-depleted transplantation in children. General study findings and limits: Where some patients showed high TCRbeta diversity at day 60, it came from recipient T cells and thymic progenitors that had survived. One year after transplant, T-cell counts and diversity came mostly from newly produced T cells. By about two months after transplant, alpha-beta T cells reportedly arose from several hundred graft clones that had expanded.

Here the sequenced sample was PBMCs, mostly from graft donor cells, taken 360 days after TCRalphabeta/CD19-depleted stem cell transplant. This TCR derives from a male patient aged 2 to 9 who had a stem cell transplant for acute lymphoblastic leukemia, so the T cells may come from the graft donor. The V gene is TRBV20-1, the J gene TRBJ2-7; 7 bases fit TRBD2. DNA of the CDR3: TGCAGTGCTAGAGATCGGACTAGTTCGGTCGAGCAGTACTTC. Translating it yields CSARDRTSSVEQYF.